The rows below give T cell receptor beta chains drawn from one sample of a study of read filtering for tumor transcriptome and immune sequencing. MiXCR, run by TCRdb on the reads, gives a single entry per CDR3 protein. Here the sample spans about 40,000 distinct CDR3 sequences, roughly an eighth being singletons. The sequencing input was a population of CD138-negative cells sorted from bone marrow. Receptors were obtained from a donor older than 35 with multiple myeloma. CDR3s include the opening cysteine and the closing phenylalanine or tryptophan. The D gene is left open where the match is weak. Clone sizes are given selectively: once, few, many, or a class where the clone is expanded.

size	V	D	J	CDR3	DNA
many	TRBV6-2/TRBV6-3	NA	TRBJ1-5	CASSPQEGQPQHF	TGTGCCAGCAGCCCTCAAGAGGGCCAGCCCCAGCATTTT
many	TRBV11-3	TRBD2	TRBJ2-5	CASSSPGLAGGETQYF	TGTGCCAGCAGCTCCCCGGGACTAGCGGGAGGAGAGACCCAGTACTTC
many	TRBV11-2	TRBD2	TRBJ2-7	CASRLGLAGGRYEQYF	TGTGCCAGCAGATTGGGACTAGCGGGAGGCCGATACGAGCAGTACTTC
many	TRBV4-1	NA	TRBJ2-2	CASTSFGTSNTGELFF	TGCGCCAGCACCTCCTTTGGGACATCGAACACCGGGGAGCTGTTTTTT
many	TRBV19	TRBD1	TRBJ2-7	CASREEGAPYEQYF	TGTGCCAGTAGGGAAGAGGGGGCACCCTACGAGCAGTACTTC
many	TRBV12-5	NA	TRBJ2-2	CASGRRLGTGELFF	TGTGCTAGTGGGAGAAGGTTGGGAACCGGGGAGCTGTTTTTT
many	TRBV19	NA	TRBJ2-5	CASRGTLAGETQYF	TGTGCCAGTAGGGGGACCTTAGCCGGGGAGACCCAGTACTTC
many	TRBV4-3	TRBD2	TRBJ2-7	CASSQAIGGALYEQYF	TGCGCCAGCAGCCAAGCCATCGGGGGGGCATTATACGAGCAGTACTTC
many	TRBV29-1	TRBD1	TRBJ1-1	CSVTGQMNTEAFF	TGCAGCGTAACGGGACAGATGAACACTGAAGCTTTCTTT
many	TRBV7-9	NA	TRBJ1-5	CASGRHSAQHF	TGTGCCAGCGGCAGGCACTCCGCCCAGCATTTT
NA	TRBV11-2	NA	TRBJ1-1	CASSLDRGTGLNTEAFF	TGTGCCAGCAGCTTAGATAGAGGAACAGGGTTGAACACTGAAGCTTTCTTT
many	TRBV5-1	TRBD1	TRBJ1-5	CASSSEGTGSQPQHF	TGCGCCAGCAGCTCGGAAGGGACAGGATCCCAGCCCCAGCATTTT
many	TRBV11-3	NA	TRBJ2-1	CASSLGVSRVDEQFF	TGTGCCAGCAGCTTAGGAGTCTCGAGGGTGGATGAGCAGTTCTTC
many	TRBV20-1	TRBD1	TRBJ2-7	CSSGTVWEQYF	TGCAGTTCCGGGACAGTTTGGGAGCAGTACTTC
many	TRBV7-2	NA	TRBJ1-6	CASSLGGLGYNSPLHF	TGTGCCAGCAGCTTAGGGGGCTTAGGCTATAATTCACCCCTCCACTTT
NA	TRBV18	NA	TRBJ2-4	CASSRKVEPIQYF	TGTGCCAGCTCACGGAAAGTGGAACCCATTCAGTACTTC
many	TRBV20-1	NA	TRBJ2-2	CSARGYGTGELFF	TGCAGTGCTAGAGGTTATGGTACCGGGGAGCTGTTTTTT
many	TRBV7-2	NA	TRBJ2-1	CASSPTDTAYNEQFF	TGTGCCAGCAGCCCCACGGACACCGCCTACAATGAGCAGTTCTTC
many	TRBV7-8	TRBD2	TRBJ2-6	CASRHLGGAGANVLTF	TGTGCCAGCAGGCACCTTGGGGGGGCTGGGGCCAACGTCCTGACTTTC
NA	TRBV5-1	NA	TRBJ2-7	CASSPGSGYEQYF	TGCGCCAGCAGCCCAGGGTCGGGGTACGAGCAGTACTTC
many	TRBV20-1	TRBD1	TRBJ1-1	CSARDFAGGTEAFF	TGCAGTGCTAGAGATTTCGCAGGGGGGACTGAAGCTTTCTTT
many	TRBV7-9	TRBD2	TRBJ2-6	CASSLYPGLKKAGANVLTF	TGTGCCAGCAGCCTTTACCCGGGACTAAAAAAAGCTGGGGCCAACGTCCTGACTTTC
many	TRBV7-9	NA	TRBJ2-2	CASSLRAGRLFF	TGTGCCAGCAGCTTAAGGGCAGGGCGGCTGTTTTTT
many	TRBV5-5	NA	TRBJ2-2	CASSLGQGPGELFF	TGTGCCAGCAGCTTGGGGCAGGGGCCAGGGGAGCTGTTTTTT
many	TRBV6-2/TRBV6-3	NA	TRBJ2-7	CASSYTGQGYEQYF	TGTGCCAGCAGTTACACGGGTCAGGGCTACGAGCAGTACTTC
many	TRBV20-1	NA	TRBJ1-2	CSARLAGRYGYTF	TGCAGTGCTAGGCTTGCAGGGCGGTATGGCTACACCTTC
many	TRBV27	TRBD2	TRBJ2-7	CASSLYSGRGYEQYF	TGTGCCAGCAGTTTGTATAGCGGGAGGGGGTACGAGCAGTACTTC
many	TRBV12-3/TRBV12-4	NA	TRBJ2-3	CASSRTTTDTQYF	TGTGCCAGCAGTCGGACTACCACAGATACGCAGTATTTT
many	TRBV7-6	NA	TRBJ2-1	CASSWGTDYNEQFF	TGTGCCAGCAGCTGGGGGACGGATTACAATGAGCAGTTCTTC
many	TRBV28	NA	TRBJ2-7	CASSYLSYAEQYF	TGTGCCAGCAGTTACCTGTCCTACGCGGAGCAGTACTTC
few	TRBV20-1	TRBD2	TRBJ2-1	CSADSGRALEQFF	TGCAGTGCGGATAGCGGGAGGGCCTTGGAGCAGTTCTTC
NA	TRBV7-8	NA	TRBJ2-2	CASSYGTTNTGELFF	TGTGCCAGCAGCTACGGGACAACGAACACCGGGGAGCTGTTTTTT
NA	TRBV7-9	NA	TRBJ1-6	CASRFQGSYNSPLHF	TGTGCCAGCAGATTCCAGGGATCCTATAATTCACCCCTCCACTTT
many	TRBV2	NA	TRBJ2-3	CASLPGIGTDTQYF	TGTGCCAGCCTACCCGGGATTGGCACAGATACGCAGTATTTT
many	TRBV5-1	NA	TRBJ2-2	CASSSQGGMNTGELFF	TGCGCCAGCAGCTCACAGGGGGGGATGAACACCGGGGAGCTGTTTTTT
NA	TRBV11-2	NA	TRBJ2-7	CASTSGGREQYF	TGTGCCAGCACCTCCGGGGGGCGCGAGCAGTACTTC
many	TRBV9	NA	TRBJ2-7	CASSATSLFSYEQYF	TGTGCCAGCAGCGCCACCAGCCTATTCTCCTACGAGCAGTACTTC
many	TRBV20-1	TRBD2	TRBJ2-3	CSALAGVGTDTQYF	TGCAGTGCTTTAGCGGGAGTGGGCACAGATACGCAGTATTTT
many	TRBV3-1	NA	TRBJ2-6	CASSQAAATIAGANVLTF	TGTGCCAGCAGCCAAGCGGCAGCCACCATAGCTGGGGCCAACGTCCTGACTTTC
many	TRBV7-2	NA	TRBJ1-4	CASSLGGQPNEKLFF	TGTGCCAGCAGCTTAGGTGGACAGCCTAATGAAAAACTGTTTTTT